This note documents a single T cell receptor beta chain sequence. This specimen belongs to a study of shared clonotypes between healthy human individuals. CDR3 length: 19 residues. Germline lookup yields CDR1 SGDLS and CDR2 YYNGEE. V was clipped by 0 bases and J by 0 bases, with 16 bases between them. Partitioning of CD4+ cells yielded a CD45RA+ naive subset and a CD45RA-negative memory subset. TCRdb keeps only in-frame clones here, not all; method: immunoSEQ multiplex PCR. Of 1,500,000 or so clones detected, around 98.5% appear once; the ten largest clones hold roughly 0.35%. Sequenced: naive CD4+ T cells sorted from blood. Subset described: CD45RA+ positively selected. This clonotype originated in a man aged 30 to 39 in good health. This chain connects TRBV9 to TRBJ2-6; D unresolved. The CDR3 DNA is TGTGCCAGCAGCGTAGACGGGCTAGTCGAATACTCTGGGGCCAACGTCCTGACTTTC. Translation gives CASSVDGLVEYSGANVLTF.